One TCR beta chain is described in this entry. What it binds is not known. CDR3 length equals 13 residues. CDR1 is SGDLS and CDR2 is YYNGEE in the germline V gene. By phenotype, naive CD8+ T cells were CD45RO-CCR7+CD27+CD95-. This entry comes from a study of CXCR3-negative and CXCR3-positive naive CD8 T cells. About the study: Summed over all libraries, TRB reads came to about 130 million, with about 1.5 +/- 0.3 million per library.

Regarding the study as a whole: Naive cells with CXCR3 showed TRB CDR3s that were more hydrophobic than those in CXCR3-negative naive cells. It was found that naive subsets had comparable surface CD5, and TCR strength was inferred from TRB CDR3 properties. TRBV-TRBJ usage was alike in naive CXCR3-negative and CXCR3-positive cells but differed in memory cells.

TRB cDNA libraries were made by UMI-labeled 5' RACE. Following a re-call of the 5' RACE reads, TCRdb has one entry per CDR3 protein and lacks DNA. The sample data list some 60,000 distinct CDR3 sequences. This receptor was obtained from a human donor in good health. Some clones in this sample may be carry-over from other donors' samples. This chain uses TRBV9 with TRBJ2-7; checking the TCRdb D call of TRBD2 is not possible without DNA. Sequences were obtained from naive CXCR3+ CD8+ T cells from blood. The subset was: CD45RO-CCR7+CD27+CD95- naive CD8+ T cells expressing CXCR3 (TNR3+). The chain's CDR3 is CASSVGGEYEQYF.